A single sample is the source of the 32 T cell receptor beta chains below, sequenced in a study of CD8 T cells in ankylosing spondylitis. Findings of the study overall: Ankylosing spondylitis blood appeared to carry a characteristic TCR beta motif of roughly eight highly homologous variants.

One entry per CDR3 protein, called by TCRdb with MiXCR from the 5' RACE reads. The sample lists over 200,000 distinct CDR3 sequences, around 17% seen once, with about 42% in the top ten. Their specific antigens are unknown. The specimen sequenced was blood, either unsorted or a sorted T cell fraction (not recorded which). These receptors were obtained from a male donor with ankylosing spondylitis.

This chain connects TRBV2 to TRBJ1-2; possibly TRBD1 for D (5 bases). Between the trimmed V and J ends, which lost 1 base and 3 bases, there was a span of 9 bases. Per germline, CDR1 SNHLY and CDR2 FYNNEI. The CDR3 has 14 amino acids. The CDR3 region is CASSEGQGYYGYTF. CDR3 bases: TGTGCCAGCAGTGAAGGGCAGGGCTACTATGGCTACACCTTC.

This clonotype was detected a few times. The chain joins TRBV29-1 to TRBJ2-7, with a possible D match to TRBD1 (5 bases). The V gene's germline CDR1 is SQVTM and CDR2 ANQGSEA. This CDR3 region has 14 residues. Trimming took 1 base from V and 5 from J, leaving 15 bases between them. The CDR3 DNA reads as TGCAGCGTTGAAGCCACGACAGAGTCACACGAGCAGTACTTC. It is translated as CSVEATTESHEQYF.

V is TRBV11-2 and J is TRBJ2-3; D remains ambiguous. The V gene lost 5 bases and the J gene lost 2 bases, with 17 bases spanning the gap. This CDR3 contains 16 residues. The V gene's germline CDR1 is SGHAT and CDR2 FQNNGV. In DNA form, the CDR3 reads TGTGCCAGCAGCCCGATGGTGGCCCCGACCACAGATACGCAGTATTTT. Translated: CASSPMVAPTTDTQYF.

The chain uses TRBV9 and TRBJ2-5; 15 nucleotides match TRBD2. Germline V lookup: CDR1 SGDLS, CDR2 YYNGEE. V gave up 1 base and J gave up 5 bases; unmatched junction bases: 3. The CDR3 has 16 residues. For the CDR3, the DNA is TGTGCCAGCAGCGTATGGGGGACTAGCGGGGGGGAGACCCAGTACTTC. Translation: CASSVWGTSGGETQYF.

The chain uses TRBV12-3 or TRBV12-4 and TRBJ2-1, with 8 positions matching TRBD1. After removal of 7 bases from V and 3 bases from J, the junction contained 2 bases not matched to a gene. This CDR3 is built from 13 residues. CDR3 DNA: TGTGCCAGCATGGGACAGGACTACAATGAGCAGTTCTTC. This translates into CASMGQDYNEQFF.

The genes are TRBV7-2 and TRBJ1-3; no clear D. The V and J ends lost 4 bases and 4 bases respectively, with 11 bases between them. Per the germline V gene, CDR1 is SGHTA and CDR2 is FQGNSA. The CDR3 is 14 residues long. Here the CDR3 DNA reads TGTGCCAGCAGCTCTCGGACCGAGGGAAACACCATATATTTT. Translating gives CASSSRTEGNTIYF.

This clonotype was found a few times. The CDR3 coding sequence is TGTGCCAGCAGCCCGATGGGGGTAGGCACTGAAGCTTTCTTT. Translated, it gives CASSPMGVGTEAFF. V usage is TRBV7-6 and J usage is TRBJ1-1, with D possibly TRBD1 on 5 matching bases. CDR3 length: 14 amino acids. Trimming shortened V by 5 bases and J by 4 bases, and 14 bases separated the two germline ends. From germline, CDR1 is SGHVS and CDR2 FNYEAQ. The full variable domain, its missing parts supplied by reference TRBV7-6 and TRBJ1-1, is GAGVSQSPRYKVTKRGQDVALRCDPISGHVSLYWYRQALGQGPEFLTYFNYEAQQDKSGLPNDRFSAERPEGSISTLTIQRTEQRDSAMYRCASSPMGVGTEAFFGQGTRLTVV.

This rearrangement joins TRBV7-2 to TRBJ2-1, with TRBD1 identical over 7 bases. This CDR3 has 15 residues. V lost 5 bases to trimming and J lost 0 bases; unmatched junction nucleotides: 4. CDR1 is SGHTA and CDR2 is FQGNSA in the germline V gene. CDR3 sequence reads: CASSAGTVSYNEQFF. The CDR3 region has the DNA TGTGCCAGCAGCGCTGGGACAGTCTCCTACAATGAGCAGTTCTTC.

The rearrangement links TRBV21-1 to TRBJ2-1; the table's D gene call, TRBD2, was not cross checked with the DNA. TRBV21-1 is deemed a pseudogene. The CDR3 spans 20 residues. This CDR3 is CASSKFSYPSGRIPDNEQFF. The DNA for the CDR3 is TGTGCCAGCAGCAAATTTTCTTACCCTAGCGGGAGGATCCCCGACAATGAGCAGTTCTTC.

The rearrangement uses TRBV7-9 and TRBJ2-2; a possible D gene is TRBD2 (6 bases). Germline assignment: CDR1 SEHNR and CDR2 FQNEAQ (reference sequence). V lost 5 bases and J lost 6, with 10 bases in between. The CDR3 spans 13 residues. CDR3 DNA sequence: TGTGCCAGCAGCCCTCCGGGGGCCGGGGAGCTGTTTTTT. Amino acid sequence: CASSPPGAGELFF.

This clonotype turned up a few times. The J gene is TRBJ1-1, the V gene TRBV10-3, with no clear D. The germline V and J ends were trimmed by 0 bases and 4 bases, with 9 bases remaining between them. The CDR3 totals 14 residues. Germline lookup yields CDR1 ENHRY and CDR2 SYGVKD. The CDR3 bases are TGTGCCATCAGTGAGTCTACATGGAGCACTGAAGCTTTCTTT. Translating it yields CAISESTWSTEAFF.

Written as DNA, the CDR3 is TGTGCCAGCTCACCAACCTACGAGACAGGGGTTGAAAAACTGTTTTTT. Its protein is CASSPTYETGVEKLFF. The chain is built from TRBV18 and TRBJ1-4; 8 bases map to TRBD1. V shed 2 bases and J 7 bases; nucleotides not matched to a gene: 9. The CDR3 contains 16 residues. Germline values: CDR1 KGHSH, CDR2 LQKENI.

This clonotype came up a few times. The chain employs TRBV5-6 and TRBJ1-2; D ambiguous. This CDR3 is 13 amino acids long. In germline, CDR1 is SGHDT, CDR2 YYEEEE. Trimming removed 0 bases from V and 5 bases from J, with 8 bases in between. The CDR3 region has the DNA TGTGCCAGCAGCTTGGTTTCAGAATATGGCTACACCTTC. Translated: CASSLVSEYGYTF.

As concerns this clonotype: One end of the junction varies from germline; a read error may be responsible. J is TRBJ1-2 and V is TRBV4-2; 7 bases map to TRBD1. The germline CDR1 and CDR2 sequences are LGHNA and YNFKEQ. The length of the CDR3 is 15 residues. CDR3 amino acids: CASNQPTGLDYGYTF. The CDR3 nucleotides are TGTGCCAGCAACCAACCGACAGGGTTGGACTATGGCTACACCTTC.

In its sample, this clonotype was seen a few times. The rearrangement joins TRBV7-6 to TRBJ2-1, with D unclear. The CDR3 is 13 residues long. The V gene's germline CDR1 is SGHVS and CDR2 FNYEAQ. V was shortened by 8 bases and J by 3 bases, with 11 bases between the two germline ends. CDR3 DNA sequence: TGTGCCAGCTTAGGGTCGGACTACAATGAGCAGTTCTTC. Protein sequence: CASLGSDYNEQFF.

This sequence joins TRBV6-4 and TRBJ2-6; weak D call: TRBD1 (6 bases). The V end lost 6 bases, the J end lost 5 bases, and 11 bases lay between the germline ends. Germline assignment: CDR1 MRHNA and CDR2 SNTAGT. CDR3 length: 14 residues. In DNA, the CDR3 is TGTGCCAGCAGCCCAGGGGTATGGGCCAACGTCCTGACTTTC. The encoded protein is CASSPGVWANVLTF.

The chain joins TRBV6-6 to TRBJ1-1; D is unclear. This CDR3 comprises 13 residues. V lost 2 bases, J lost 5 bases, and 9 bases lay in between. The germline V gene has CDR1 MNHNY and CDR2 SVGAGI (reference sequence). The CDR3 protein is CASSYAVRTEAFF. Written as DNA, the CDR3 is TGTGCCAGCAGTTACGCGGTTCGGACTGAAGCTTTCTTT.

This clonotype was recorded a few times. The V call is TRBV7-9, the J call TRBJ2-7; 8 bases align to TRBD1. The CDR3 contains 14 residues. V was clipped by 5 bases and J by 5 bases; unmatched bases: 8. Looked up from germline, CDR1 is SEHNR and CDR2 is FQNEAQ (reference sequence). The CDR3 spells CASSPWQGADEQYF. CDR3 coding DNA: TGTGCCAGCAGCCCTTGGCAGGGGGCAGACGAGCAGTACTTC.

The V gene is TRBV20-1, the J gene TRBJ2-7; 10 bases line up with TRBD1. Germline CDR1 reads DFQATT; CDR2 reads SNEGSKA (reference sequence). The V segment lost 0 bases and the J segment 4 bases; nucleotides outside the gene matches: 3. The CDR3 is 14 amino acids. The DNA for the CDR3 is TGCAGTGCTAGAGACCCGGGACAGGGGTACGAGCAGTACTTC. It codes for CSARDPGQGYEQYF.

In this sample, this clonotype turned up a few times. The chain uses TRBV29-1 and TRBJ2-3; TRBD1 might be the D (6 bases). The CDR3 contains 15 residues. Trimming pared 7 bases from V and 2 bases from J, leaving 19 bases between. Germline values: CDR1 SQVTM, CDR2 ANQGSEA. The CDR3 DNA reads as TGCAGCGCCCCGGCGGCAGGGGACCCCACAGATACGCAGTATTTT. It is translated as CSAPAAGDPTDTQYF.

There are a few counts of this clonotype. The chain uses TRBV29-1 and TRBJ2-1; D is perhaps TRBD2 (6 bases). Germline CDR1 and CDR2: SQVTM and ANQGSEA. Between the trimmed V and J ends, which lost 4 bases and 5 bases, there was a span of 12 bases. The CDR3 totals 13 residues. The CDR3 here is CSVGPSGDNEQFF. For the CDR3, the DNA is TGCAGCGTTGGCCCTTCGGGGGACAATGAGCAGTTCTTC.

The genes are TRBV7-9 and TRBJ2-3, with TRBD2 as a possible D gene (5 bases). The CDR3 runs 14 residues. The V end lost 6 bases, the J end lost 4 bases, and 14 bases lay between the germline ends. From germline, CDR1 is SEHNR and CDR2 FQNEAQ (reference sequence). The CDR3 spells CASSLTTTPDTQYF. The CDR3 bases are TGTGCCAGCAGTCTGACTACTACCCCAGATACGCAGTATTTT.

The CDR3 loop reads CASSYSVVGETQYF. CDR3 DNA sequence: TGTGCCAGCAGTTACTCGGTCGTCGGAGAGACCCAGTACTTC. The chain combines TRBV6-5 with TRBJ2-5; D not resolved. Germline CDR1 and CDR2: MNHEY and SVGAGI. The CDR3 sequence is 14 residues long. V was trimmed by 0 bases and J by 4 bases, leaving 9 bases between them.

This clonotype came up many times. The rearrangement uses TRBV27 and TRBJ2-7, with D possibly called TRBD1 or TRBD2 (5 bases each). The germline gives CDR1 MNHEY, CDR2 SMNVEV (reference sequence). CDR3 length equals 14 residues. Trimming removed 3 bases at V and 2 bases at J, with 11 bases between. This CDR3 reads CASSFGGPTYEQYF. In DNA form, the CDR3 reads TGTGCCAGCAGTTTTGGGGGACCTACCTACGAGCAGTACTTC.

This clonotype was seen a handful of times. V is TRBV20-1 and J is TRBJ2-3; 7 bases are shared with TRBD2. Germline V gene sequence: CDR1 DFQATT, CDR2 SNEGSKA (reference sequence). V shed 0 bases, J shed 6 bases, and the junction held 12 bases outside the gene matches. This CDR3 is built from 16 residues. In nucleotides, the CDR3 is TGCAGTGCTAGAGATTCCCTAGCGGAAATTTGGGATACGCAGTATTTT. This sequence encodes CSARDSLAEIWDTQYF.

In its sample, this clonotype was seen a few times. This chain connects TRBV5-4 to TRBJ1-6, with D hard to call. From germline, CDR1 is SGHNT and CDR2 YYREEE (reference sequence). The V gene lost 0 bases and the J gene lost 11 bases, with 6 bases spanning the gap. CDR3 length: 12 residues. CDR3 coding DNA: TGTGCCAGCAGCTTGGGTGTGCCACCCCTCCACTTT. It codes for CASSLGVPPLHF.

The gene calls are TRBV12-3 or TRBV12-4 and TRBJ1-2; 8 bases agree with TRBD1. The CDR3 has 13 residues. With V trimmed by 6 bases and J by 4 bases, 4 bases remained unmatched. CDR3 sequence: CASSPTGGYGYTF. The CDR3, as DNA: TGTGCCAGCAGCCCAACAGGGGGCTATGGCTACACCTTC.

CDR3 sequence (DNA): TGTGCCAGTACCCGGGGGGGCTACACTGAAGCTTTCTTT. It translates to CASTRGGYTEAFF. V gene TRBV19 combines with J gene TRBJ1-1; D perhaps matches TRBD1 (6 bases). Trimming took off 7 bases at V and 3 bases at J, with 12 bases between the two ends. The length of the CDR3 is 13 residues. The V gene's germline CDR1 is LNHDA and CDR2 SQIVND (reference sequence).

This clonotype was observed many times. This chain links TRBV4-3 with TRBJ2-1; the D gene is possibly TRBD2 (5 bases). Germline values: CDR1 LGHNA, CDR2 YSLEER. V was shortened by 1 base and J by 10 bases, with 11 bases between the two germline ends. CDR3 length equals 13 residues. The CDR3 DNA sequence: TGCGCCAGCAGCCAAGCTACGGGATACGAGCAGTTCTTC. Its protein product is CASSQATGYEQFF.

In its sample, this clonotype was seen a few times. The chain joins TRBV4-2 to TRBJ1-3, with TRBD1 as a possible D gene (5 bases). The V and J ends lost 0 bases and 0 bases respectively, with 12 bases between them. From germline, CDR1 is LGHNA and CDR2 YNFKEQ. The CDR3 contains 17 residues. As DNA, the CDR3 is TGTGCCAGCAGCCAAGAGGGGGGGGTCAGCTCTGGAAACACCATATATTTT. The encoded protein is CASSQEGGVSSGNTIYF.

The gene calls are TRBV4-1 and TRBJ2-6; D not resolved. This CDR3 has 15 amino acids. Trimming shortened V by 0 bases and J by 0 bases, and 3 bases separated the two germline ends. The germline CDR1 and CDR2 sequences are MGHRA and YSYEKL. Here the CDR3 reads CASSQEGSGANVLTF. CDR3 DNA sequence: TGCGCCAGCAGCCAAGAAGGCTCTGGGGCCAACGTCCTGACTTTC.

This chain joins TRBV11-3 and TRBJ2-7, with D unclear. V lost 5 bases to trimming and J lost 2 bases, with 13 bases between them. Germline V CDR1 and CDR2: SGHNT, YENEEA. The CDR3 length is 14 residues. CDR3 region: CASSPRTATYEQYF. The CDR3 nucleotides read TGTGCCAGCAGCCCTCGGACGGCGACCTACGAGCAGTACTTC. Drawing the rest from reference TRBV11-3 and TRBJ2-7, the complete variable domain is EAGVVQSPRYKIIEKKQPVAFWCNPISGHNTLYWYLQNLGQGPELLIRYENEEAVDDSQLPKDRFSAERLKGVDSTLKIQPAELGDSAVYLCASSPRTATYEQYFGPGTRLTVT.